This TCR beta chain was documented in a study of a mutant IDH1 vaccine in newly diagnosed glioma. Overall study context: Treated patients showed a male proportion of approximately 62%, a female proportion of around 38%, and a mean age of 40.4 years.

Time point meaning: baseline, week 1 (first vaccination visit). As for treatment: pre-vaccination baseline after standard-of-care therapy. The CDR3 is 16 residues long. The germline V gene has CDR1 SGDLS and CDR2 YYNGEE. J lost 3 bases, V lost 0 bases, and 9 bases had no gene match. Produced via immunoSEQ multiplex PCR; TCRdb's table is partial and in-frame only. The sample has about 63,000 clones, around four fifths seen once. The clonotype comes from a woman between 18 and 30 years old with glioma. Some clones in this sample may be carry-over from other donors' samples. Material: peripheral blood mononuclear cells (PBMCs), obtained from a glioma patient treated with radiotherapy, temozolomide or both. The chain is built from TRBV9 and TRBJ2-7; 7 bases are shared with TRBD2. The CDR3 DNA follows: TGTGCCAGCAGCGTAGGTGGGGGAGGGACCTACTACGAGCAGTACTTC. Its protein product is CASSVGGGGTYYEQYF.